One and the same sample provided the 10 T cell receptor beta chains below, sequenced in a study of early T cells in non-severe SARS-CoV-2 infection. TCRdb ran MiXCR on the 5' RACE reads and lists one entry per CDR3 protein. This table has 99,000 or so distinct CDR3 sequences, around a sixth appearing once. Sequenced: whole blood. The receptors were sampled from an adult who was a healthcare worker with PCR-confirmed SARS-CoV-2 infection or an uninfected control (not recorded which).

V is TRBV6-2 or TRBV6-3 and J is TRBJ2-1; 9 positions agree with TRBD1. This CDR3 is 13 amino acids long. The V and J ends lost 8 bases and 13 bases, in that order; junction bases with no gene match: 12. From germline, CDR1 is MNHEY and CDR2 SVGEGT. This CDR3 reads CASRDRDARGQFF. The DNA of the CDR3 is TGTGCCAGCCGGGACAGGGACGCGCGAGGTCAGTTCTTC.

This chain uses TRBV7-8 with TRBJ2-3; 9 bases map to TRBD1. The CDR3 sequence is 18 residues long. Germline V gene data show CDR1 as SGHVS and CDR2 as FQNEAQ. V lost 4 bases to trimming and J lost 2 bases; unmatched junction nucleotides: 13. The CDR3 sequence is CASSSRRQWDRATDTQYF. CDR3 nucleotides: TGTGCCAGCAGCTCCCGCCGTCAATGGGACAGGGCCACAGATACGCAGTATTTT.

This rearrangement joins TRBV6-2 or TRBV6-3 to TRBJ1-5, with a tentative D call TRBD1 (6 bases). The CDR3 has 17 amino acids. The V and J ends lost 4 bases and 3 bases respectively, with 19 bases between them. The V gene's germline CDR1 is MNHEY and CDR2 SVGEGT. CDR3 protein: CASSLGSGQNYNQPQHF. DNA for the CDR3: TGTGCCAGCAGTTTGGGCTCCGGACAGAACTACAATCAGCCCCAGCATTTT.

This clonotype was picked up a small number of times. The chain links TRBV27 to TRBJ1-1; D possibly corresponds to TRBD1 (5 bases). Between the trimmed V and J ends, which lost 2 bases and 7 bases, there was a span of 11 bases. Germline V gene data show CDR1 as MNHEY and CDR2 as SMNVEV (reference sequence). The CDR3 is 13 amino acids. The CDR3 region is CASSLQGLGEAFF. The CDR3 DNA reads as TGTGCCAGCAGTTTACAGGGTTTGGGTGAAGCTTTCTTT.

Only a few counts were recorded for this clonotype. V is TRBV6-1 and J is TRBJ2-1, with D uncertain. Per germline, CDR1 MNHNS and CDR2 SASEGT. This CDR3 region has 12 residues. V was clipped by 2 bases and J by 4 bases, with 3 bases between them. The CDR3 reads CASSEQYNEQFF. Here the CDR3 DNA reads TGTGCCAGCAGTGAACAGTACAATGAGCAGTTCTTC.

This clonotype turned up a few times. The chain's CDR3 is CASSFSLAGTNEQFF. CDR3 coding DNA: TGCGCCAGCAGCTTTAGCCTAGCGGGAACGAATGAGCAGTTCTTC. The J gene is TRBJ2-1, the V gene TRBV5-1; 9 positions match TRBD2. CDR1 is SGHRS and CDR2 is YFSETQ in the germline V gene. With V trimmed by 2 bases and J by 7 bases, 7 bases remained unmatched. CDR3 length: 15 residues. Complete variable domain (other parts from reference TRBV5-1 and TRBJ2-1): KAGVTQTPRYLIKTRGQQVTLSCSPISGHRSVSWYQQTPGQGLQFLFEYFSETQRNKGNFPGRFSGRQFSNSRSEMNVSTLELGDSALYLCASSFSLAGTNEQFFGPGTRLTVL.

This clonotype was seen a few times. The chain uses TRBV4-3 and TRBJ2-7; D might be TRBD1 or TRBD2, each matching 6 bases. In germline, CDR1 is LGHNA, CDR2 YSLEER. This CDR3 has 12 amino acids. Trimming left V 9 bases short and J 2 bases short, with 11 bases between. The CDR3 nucleotides read TGCGCCAGGGGGGGCAGAGCCTACGAGCAGTACTTC. This translates into CARGGRAYEQYF.

J is TRBJ2-1 and V is TRBV12-3 or TRBV12-4; 7 bases fit TRBD2. V shed 6 bases and J 0 bases; nucleotides not matched to a gene: 14. The CDR3 runs to 18 residues. CDR3 loop: CASSLKGLPLSSYNEQFF. CDR3 DNA sequence: TGTGCCAGCAGCTTAAAGGGACTACCCTTAAGCTCCTACAATGAGCAGTTCTTC.

This clonotype was counted many times. The rearrangement uses TRBV20-1 and TRBJ2-7; 7 nucleotides align to TRBD1. CDR3 length: 13 amino acids. Germline values: CDR1 DFQATT, CDR2 SNEGSKA (reference sequence). Unmatched junction bases numbered 9, after V lost 4 bases and J lost 6 bases. The DNA of the CDR3 is TGCAGTGCTAAGGGACAGAATGAGGCCGAGCAGTACTTC. It translates to CSAKGQNEAEQYF.

This clonotype was counted between two and nine times. The chain links TRBV3-1 to TRBJ1-1; TRBD1 aligns across 8 bases. V was pared by 2 bases and J by 0 bases, with 5 bases of the junction left unmatched. Germline lookup yields CDR1 LGHDT and CDR2 YNNKEL (reference sequence). The CDR3 is made up of 16 amino acids. The CDR3 nucleotides read TGTGCCAGCAGCCAACAGGGGGCTTTGATGAACACTGAAGCTTTCTTT. As protein: CASSQQGALMNTEAFF.